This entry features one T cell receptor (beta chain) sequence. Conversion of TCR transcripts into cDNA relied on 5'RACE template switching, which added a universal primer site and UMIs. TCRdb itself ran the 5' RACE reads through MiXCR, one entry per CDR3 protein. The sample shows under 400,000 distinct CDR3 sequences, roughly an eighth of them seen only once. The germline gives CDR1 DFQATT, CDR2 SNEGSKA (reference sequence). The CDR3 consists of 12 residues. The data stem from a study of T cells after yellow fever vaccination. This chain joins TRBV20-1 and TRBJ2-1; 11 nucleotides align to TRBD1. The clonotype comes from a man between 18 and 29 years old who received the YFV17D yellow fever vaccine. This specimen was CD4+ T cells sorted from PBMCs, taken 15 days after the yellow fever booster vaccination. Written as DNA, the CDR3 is TGCAGGCCGGGACAGGGGGTGAATGAGCAGTTCTTC. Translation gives CRPGQGVNEQFF.